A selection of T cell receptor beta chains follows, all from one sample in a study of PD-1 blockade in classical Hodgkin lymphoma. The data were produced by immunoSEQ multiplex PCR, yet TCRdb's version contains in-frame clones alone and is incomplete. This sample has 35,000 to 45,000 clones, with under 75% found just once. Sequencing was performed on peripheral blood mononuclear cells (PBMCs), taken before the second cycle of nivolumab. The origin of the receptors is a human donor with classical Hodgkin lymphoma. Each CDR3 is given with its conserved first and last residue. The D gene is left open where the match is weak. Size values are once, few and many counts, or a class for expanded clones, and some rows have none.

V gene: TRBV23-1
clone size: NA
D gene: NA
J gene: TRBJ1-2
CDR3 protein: CASSPGLWYGYTF
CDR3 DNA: TGCGCCAGCAGCCCCGGGCTTTGGTATGGCTACACCTTC

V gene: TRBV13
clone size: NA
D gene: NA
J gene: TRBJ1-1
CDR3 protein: CASSFQGSEAFF
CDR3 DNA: TGTGCCAGCAGCTTTCAGGGCTCAGAAGCTTTCTTT

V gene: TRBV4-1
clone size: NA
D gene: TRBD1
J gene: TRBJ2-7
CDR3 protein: CASSQMGREAGGYYEQYF
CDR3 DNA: TGCGCCAGCAGCCAGATGGGTCGTGAGGCAGGGGGCTACTACGAGCAGTACTTC

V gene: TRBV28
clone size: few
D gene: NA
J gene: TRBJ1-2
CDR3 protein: CASSPPGGRYGYTF
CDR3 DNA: TGTGCCAGCAGTCCCCCCGGGGGCAGGTATGGCTACACCTTC

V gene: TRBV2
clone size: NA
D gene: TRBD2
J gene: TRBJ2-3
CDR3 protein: CASRFKGGLGGDTQYF
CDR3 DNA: TGTGCCAGCAGGTTTAAGGGAGGACTAGGAGGGGATACGCAGTATTTT

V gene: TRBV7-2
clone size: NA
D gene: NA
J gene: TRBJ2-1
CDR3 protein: CASSLGAGWGNEQFF
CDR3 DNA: TGTGCCAGCAGCCTAGGGGCGGGCTGGGGGAATGAGCAGTTCTTC

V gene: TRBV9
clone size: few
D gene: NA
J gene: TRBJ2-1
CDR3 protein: CASSVDGREINEQFF
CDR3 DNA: TGTGCCAGCAGCGTTGATGGACGGGAGATCAATGAGCAGTTCTTC

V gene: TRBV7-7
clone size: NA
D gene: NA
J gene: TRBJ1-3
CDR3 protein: CASSLSEGNTIYF
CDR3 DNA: TGTGCTAGCAGCCTCTCGGAGGGAAACACCATATATTTT

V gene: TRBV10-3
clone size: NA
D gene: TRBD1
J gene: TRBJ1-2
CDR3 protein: CAISDLGQIYGYTF
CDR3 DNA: TGTGCCATCAGTGACCTGGGACAGATCTATGGCTACACCTTC

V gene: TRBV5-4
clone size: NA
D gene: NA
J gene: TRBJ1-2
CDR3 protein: CASSFQGRRDYGYTF
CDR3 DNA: TGTGCCAGCAGCTTTCAAGGGAGGAGGGACTATGGCTACACCTTC

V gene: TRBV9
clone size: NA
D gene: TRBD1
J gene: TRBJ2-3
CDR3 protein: CASSVLHRDRGADTQYF
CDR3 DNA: TGTGCCAGCAGCGTCCTACACCGGGACAGGGGAGCAGATACGCAGTATTTT

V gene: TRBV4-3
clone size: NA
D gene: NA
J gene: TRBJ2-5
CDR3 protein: CASSQERAWGETQYF
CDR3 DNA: TGCGCCAGCAGCCAAGAACGAGCCTGGGGAGAGACCCAGTACTTC

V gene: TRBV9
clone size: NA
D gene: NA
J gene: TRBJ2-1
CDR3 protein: CASSSRPRDSMFF
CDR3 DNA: TGTGCCAGCAGCAGTCGACCCCGGGACTCCATGTTCTTC

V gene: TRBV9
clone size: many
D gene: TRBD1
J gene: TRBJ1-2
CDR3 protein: CASSAGTGGNYGYTF
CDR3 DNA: TGTGCCAGCAGCGCAGGGACAGGGGGCAACTATGGCTACACCTTC

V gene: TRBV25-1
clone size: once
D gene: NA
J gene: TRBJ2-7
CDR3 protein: CASTPELGEQYF
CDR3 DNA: TGTGCCAGCACCCCGGAGCTGGGCGAGCAGTACTTC

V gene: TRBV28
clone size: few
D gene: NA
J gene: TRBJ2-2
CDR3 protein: CASSFGAGTGELFF
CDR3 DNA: TGTGCCAGCAGTTTCGGGGCGGGCACCGGGGAGCTGTTTTTT

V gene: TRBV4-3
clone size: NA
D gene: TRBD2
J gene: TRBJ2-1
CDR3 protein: CASSQDRGGYNEQFF
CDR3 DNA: TGCGCCAGCAGCCAAGACCGGGGGGGGTACAATGAGCAGTTCTTC

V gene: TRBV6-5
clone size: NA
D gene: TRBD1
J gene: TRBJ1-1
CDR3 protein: CASSRGAVAEAFF
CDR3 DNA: TGTGCCAGCAGCAGGGGGGCGGTAGCTGAAGCTTTCTTT

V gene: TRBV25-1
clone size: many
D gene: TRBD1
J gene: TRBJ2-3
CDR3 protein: CASSRGYWRDRVYF
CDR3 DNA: TGTGCCAGCAGCCGGGGTTATTGGCGGGACAGGGTGTATTTT

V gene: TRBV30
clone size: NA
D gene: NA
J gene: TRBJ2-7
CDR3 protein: CAWAWDRSYEQYF
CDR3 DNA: TGTGCCTGGGCCTGGGACCGTTCCTACGAGCAGTACTTC

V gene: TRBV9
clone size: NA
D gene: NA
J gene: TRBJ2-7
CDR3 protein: CASSEEGGMREQYF
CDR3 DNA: TGTGCCAGCAGCGAGGAGGGTGGGATGCGGGAGCAGTACTTC

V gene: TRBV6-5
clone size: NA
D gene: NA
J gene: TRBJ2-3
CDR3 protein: CASSYSGGGTDTQYF
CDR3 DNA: TGTGCCAGCAGTTACTCGGGCGGGGGCACAGATACGCAGTATTTT

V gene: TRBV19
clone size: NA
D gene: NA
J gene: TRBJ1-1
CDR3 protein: CASSIGGNTEAFF
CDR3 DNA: TGTGCCAGTAGTATTGGGGGGAACACTGAAGCTTTCTTT

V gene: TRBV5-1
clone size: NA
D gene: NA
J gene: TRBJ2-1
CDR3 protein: CAIPTGPLAGSYNEQFF
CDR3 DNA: TGCGCCATCCCGACAGGCCCCCTCGCGGGATCCTACAATGAGCAGTTCTTC

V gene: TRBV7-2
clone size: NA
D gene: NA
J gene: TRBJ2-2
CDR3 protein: CASSYLDTGELFF
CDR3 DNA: TGTGCCAGCAGCTATCTCGACACCGGGGAGCTGTTTTTT

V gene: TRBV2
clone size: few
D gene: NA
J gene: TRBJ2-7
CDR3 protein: CASSDNVGQYF
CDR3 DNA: TGTGCCAGCAGTGATAATGTCGGGCAGTACTTC

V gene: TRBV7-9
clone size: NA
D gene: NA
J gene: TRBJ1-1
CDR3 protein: CASSLDRFEAFF
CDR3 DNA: TGTGCCAGCAGCTTAGATCGTTTTGAAGCTTTCTTT

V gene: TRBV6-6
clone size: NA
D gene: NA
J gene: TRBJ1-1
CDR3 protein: CASSLGPRGTEAFF
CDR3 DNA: TGTGCCAGCAGTCTCGGACCCAGGGGAACTGAAGCTTTCTTT

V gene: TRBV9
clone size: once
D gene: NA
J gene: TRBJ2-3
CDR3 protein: CASSGDGDTDTQYF
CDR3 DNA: TGTGCCAGCAGCGGAGACGGAGACACAGATACGCAGTATTTT

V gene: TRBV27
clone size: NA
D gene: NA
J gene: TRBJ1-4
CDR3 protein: CASSLVAGAEKLFF
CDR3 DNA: TGTGCCAGCAGTTTAGTAGCAGGGGCTGAAAAACTGTTTTTT

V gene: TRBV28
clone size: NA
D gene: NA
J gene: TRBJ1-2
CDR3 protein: CASSFLSDKNYGYTF
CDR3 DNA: TGTGCCAGCAGTTTTCTCTCGGACAAAAACTATGGCTACACCTTC

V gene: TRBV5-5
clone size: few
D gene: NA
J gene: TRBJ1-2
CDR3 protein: CASSRGNSGYTF
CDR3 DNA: TGTGCCAGCAGCAGAGGGAATAGCGGCTACACCTTC

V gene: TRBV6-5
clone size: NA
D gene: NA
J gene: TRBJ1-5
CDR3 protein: CASSYTHGSNQPQHF
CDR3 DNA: TGTGCCAGCAGTTACACCCATGGATCCAATCAGCCCCAGCATTTT

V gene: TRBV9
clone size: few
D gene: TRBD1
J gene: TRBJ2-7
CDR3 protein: CASSVGDRVGEQYF
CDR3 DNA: TGTGCCAGCAGCGTAGGGGACAGGGTAGGCGAGCAGTACTTC

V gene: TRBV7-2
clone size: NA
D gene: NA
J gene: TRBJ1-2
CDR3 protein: CASSFTGTSREGYTF
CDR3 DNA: TGTGCCAGCAGCTTTACCGGGACCTCGCGCGAAGGCTACACCTTC

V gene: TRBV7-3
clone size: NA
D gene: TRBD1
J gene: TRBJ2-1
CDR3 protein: CASSLLPYRDRGYNEQFF
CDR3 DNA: TGTGCCAGCAGCTTACTCCCATACCGGGACAGGGGTTACAATGAGCAGTTCTTC

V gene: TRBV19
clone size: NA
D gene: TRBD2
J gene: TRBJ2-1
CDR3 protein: CASLAEGWDEQFF
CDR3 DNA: TGTGCCAGTCTAGCGGAGGGCTGGGATGAGCAGTTCTTC

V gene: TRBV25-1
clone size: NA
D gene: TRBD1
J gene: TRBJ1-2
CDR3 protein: CASSEAGTGVTNYGYTF
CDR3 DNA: TGTGCCAGCAGTGAGGCCGGGACAGGGGTTACTAACTATGGCTACACCTTC

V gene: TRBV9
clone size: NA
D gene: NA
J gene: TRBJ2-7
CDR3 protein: CASSGGGESGRYYEQYF
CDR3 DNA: TGTGCCAGCAGCGGGGGTGGGGAAAGCGGCCGGTACTACGAGCAGTACTTC

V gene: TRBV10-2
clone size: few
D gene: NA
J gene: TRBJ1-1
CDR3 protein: CASSVGFTEAFF
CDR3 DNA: TGCGCCAGCAGTGTTGGTTTTACCGAAGCTTTCTTT

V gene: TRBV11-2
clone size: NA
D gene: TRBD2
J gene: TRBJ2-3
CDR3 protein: CASSFLTLTSSTDTQYF
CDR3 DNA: TGTGCCAGCAGCTTTCTCACACTGACTAGCAGCACAGATACGCAGTATTTT

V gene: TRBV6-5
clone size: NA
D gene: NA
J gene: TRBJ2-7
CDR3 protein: CASTSSEGRKYF
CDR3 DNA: TGTGCCAGCACCTCCTCGGAGGGAAGGAAGTACTTC

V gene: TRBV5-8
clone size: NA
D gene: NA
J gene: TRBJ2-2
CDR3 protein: CASSIHYTGELFF
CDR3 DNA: TGTGCCAGCAGTATACACTACACCGGGGAGCTGTTTTTT

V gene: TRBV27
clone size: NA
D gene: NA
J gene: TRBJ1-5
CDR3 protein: CASSFFQGSNQPQHF
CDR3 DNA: TGTGCCAGCAGTTTTTTTCAGGGTAGCAATCAGCCCCAGCATTTT

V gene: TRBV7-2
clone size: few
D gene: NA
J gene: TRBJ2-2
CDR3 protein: CASSPKAGYRELFF
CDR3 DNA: TGTGCCAGCAGCCCGAAAGCTGGATACCGGGAGCTGTTTTTT

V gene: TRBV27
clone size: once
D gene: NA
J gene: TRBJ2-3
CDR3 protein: CASSLGTTSTDTQYF
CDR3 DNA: TGTGCCAGCAGTCTAGGGACAACTAGCACAGATACGCAGTATTTT

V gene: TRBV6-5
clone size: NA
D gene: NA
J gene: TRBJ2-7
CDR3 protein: CASRDTIPSSYEQYF
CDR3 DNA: TGTGCCAGCCGGGACACAATACCGAGCTCCTACGAGCAGTACTTC

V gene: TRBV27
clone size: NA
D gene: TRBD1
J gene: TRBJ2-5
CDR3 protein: CASSSRTGTTLLLETQYF
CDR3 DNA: TGTGCCAGCAGTTCAAGGACAGGGACGACCCTCCTCCTGGAGACCCAGTACTTC

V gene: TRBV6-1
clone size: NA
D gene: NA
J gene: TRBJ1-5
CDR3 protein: CASSEALTLNQPQHF
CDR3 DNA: TGTGCCAGCAGTGAAGCGCTGACGTTAAATCAGCCCCAGCATTTT

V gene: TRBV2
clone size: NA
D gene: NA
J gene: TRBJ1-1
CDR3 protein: CASSEDPNTEAFF
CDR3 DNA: TGTGCCAGCAGTGAGGACCCAAACACTGAAGCTTTCTTT

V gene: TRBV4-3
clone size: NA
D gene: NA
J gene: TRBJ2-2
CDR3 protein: CASSHLTWGVDTGELFF
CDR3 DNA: TGCGCCAGCAGCCACCTGACCTGGGGCGTGGATACCGGGGAGCTGTTTTTT